The 27 T cell receptor beta chains given below trace back to one sample, sequenced in a study of blood T cells in healthy people across ages. Then a second PCR, running about 6 to 11 cycles, was carried out with a sample-barcoded 5' primer and a J-beta primer mix. In TCRdb, the 5' RACE reads were re-called with MiXCR into one record per CDR3 protein. The sample records roughly 550,000 distinct CDR3 sequences, under 30% being singletons. The sample was also linked to a second study, of T cells of mothers and their children.

Material for sequencing was blood. The source of these receptors is a boy aged 10-17 years in good health.

The V call is TRBV2, the J call TRBJ1-4; 7 bases agree with TRBD1. The germline V gene has CDR1 SNHLY and CDR2 FYNNEI. V was pared by 7 bases and J by 4 bases, with 3 bases of the junction left unmatched. The CDR3 has 13 amino acids. The chain's CDR3 is CASIGTVNEKLFF. Written as DNA, the CDR3 is TGTGCCAGCATAGGGACAGTTAATGAAAAACTGTTTTTT. Drawing the rest from reference TRBV2 and TRBJ1-4, the complete variable domain is EPEVTQTPSHQVTQMGQEVILRCVPISNHLYFYWYRQILGQKVEFLVSFYNNEISEKSEIFDDQFSVERPDGSNFTLKIRSTKLEDSAMYFCASIGTVNEKLFFGSGTQLSVL.

The V and J genes are TRBV5-1 and TRBJ2-1; TRBD1 aligns across 8 bases. The germline V gene encodes CDR1 SGHRS and CDR2 YFSETQ. The junction had 6 bases not matched to a gene; V was cut back by 4 bases and J by 3 bases. The CDR3 consists of 15 residues. The CDR3 sequence is CASSVGQGHYNEQFF. DNA of the CDR3: TGCGCCAGCAGCGTCGGACAGGGCCACTACAATGAGCAGTTCTTC.

The CDR3 sequence: CASSFKTVIGLAGMEQYF. The DNA of the CDR3 is TGTGCCAGCAGTTTTAAGACAGTAATAGGACTAGCGGGAATGGAGCAGTACTTC. This chain uses TRBV28 with TRBJ2-5; 12 bases are shared with TRBD2. The CDR3 has 18 amino acids. Trimming removed 3 bases from V and 11 bases from J; junction bases left unmatched: 19. Germline V gives CDR1 MDHEN, CDR2 SYDVKM.

The chain links TRBV28 to TRBJ2-7; perhaps TRBD1 as D (6 bases). The CDR3 length is 15 residues. The V gene lost 6 bases and the J gene lost 1 base, with 16 bases spanning the gap. Per germline, CDR1 MDHEN and CDR2 SYDVKM. Written as DNA, the CDR3 is TGTGCCAGCAGCACAGGGCGGCCCTTGTCCTACGAGCAGTACTTC. Translation gives CASSTGRPLSYEQYF.

This clonotype was picked up a small number of times. J is TRBJ2-1 and V is TRBV12-3 or TRBV12-4; D tentatively fits TRBD1 or TRBD2 (5 bases each). This CDR3 has 12 residues. Trimming left V 6 bases short and J 15 bases short, with 18 bases between. The CDR3 region is CASSAGTPPRFF. The CDR3 DNA is TGTGCCAGCAGCGCCGGGACCCCGCCTCGGTTCTTC.

This clonotype was detected once. V is TRBV29-1 and J is TRBJ1-5, with 7 positions matching TRBD1. CDR3 size: 12 residues. J was trimmed by 3 bases and V by 6 bases; bases with no gene match: 2. Germline assignment: CDR1 SQVTM and CDR2 ANQGSEA. The CDR3 DNA reads TGCAGCGTCGGACAGGTCAATCAGCCCCAGCATTTT. As protein: CSVGQVNQPQHF.

The chain is built from TRBV29-1 and TRBJ2-5; 11 nucleotides agree with TRBD1. The V gene end was trimmed by 6 bases and the J gene end by 1 base; junction bases not matched to a gene: 7. The CDR3 sequence is 15 residues long. Germline CDR1 reads SQVTM; CDR2 reads ANQGSEA. The CDR3 region has the DNA TGCAGCGTCCCCCCCGGACAGGGGGCCCAAGAGACCCAGTACTTC. This gives the protein CSVPPGQGAQETQYF.

In this sample, this clonotype turned up a few times. This sequence joins TRBV20-1 and TRBJ2-5; 12 bases line up with TRBD2. The DNA end lines up better with TRBJ2-1; the J call may be wrong. Germline values: CDR1 DFQATT, CDR2 SNEGSKA (reference sequence). This CDR3 is built from 18 residues. As DNA, the CDR3 is TGCAGTGCTAGAGATCCTTGGAGACTAGCGGGAGTTTCCAATGAGCAGTTCTTC. The encoded protein is CSARDPWRLAGVSNEQFF.

In this sample, this clonotype turned up many times. The chain combines TRBV20-1 with TRBJ2-4; 8 positions match TRBD1. The CDR3 runs to 13 residues. The germline gives CDR1 DFQATT, CDR2 SNEGSKA (reference sequence). V was clipped by 6 bases and J by 4 bases; unmatched bases: 5. The CDR3 DNA follows: TGCAGTGCACCAGGGACAGGAAAAAACATTCAGTACTTC. Translated, it gives CSAPGTGKNIQYF.

The chain is built from TRBV3-1 and TRBJ2-7; D is uncertain. The CDR3 runs 17 residues. V lost 0 bases, J lost 3 bases, and 18 bases lay in between. CDR1 LGHDT and CDR2 YNNKEL come from the germline V gene (reference sequence). The CDR3 protein is CASSQEVPHLRRYEQYF. The CDR3 nucleotides are TGTGCCAGCAGCCAAGAAGTCCCACACCTACGCCGCTACGAGCAGTACTTC.

Of note for this clonotype: A much more abundant neighbour one base away suggests this may be a read error. The CDR3 DNA reads as TGCAATGCTAGAGACCCAGGACAGATGAGGGGGGGCTACACCTTC. Translated, it gives CNARDPGQMRGGYTF. This rearrangement joins TRBV20-1 to TRBJ1-2, with D maybe TRBD1 (6 bases). The CDR3 totals 15 residues. Germline CDR1 and CDR2: DFQATT and SNEGSKA (reference sequence).

This clonotype was seen more than once but under ten times. The CDR3 region is CASSSLDLYNEQFF. In nucleotides, the CDR3 is TGTGCCAGCAGTTCTTTGGACCTCTACAATGAGCAGTTCTTC. The chain is built from TRBV12-3 or TRBV12-4 and TRBJ2-5; no clear D. The better agreement between TRBJ2-1 and the DNA end casts doubt on the J call. The CDR3 contains 14 residues.

The V call is TRBV9, the J call TRBJ1-2; 9 nucleotides agree with TRBD1. J gave up 3 bases and V 3 bases, and 9 bases lay outside the gene matches. The germline V gene encodes CDR1 SGDLS and CDR2 YYNGEE. The CDR3 is made up of 16 amino acids. The CDR3 DNA follows: TGTGCCAGCAGCGGAGGGGGACAGGGATTGTACTATGGCTACACCTTC. Translating gives CASSGGGQGLYYGYTF.

This clonotype has ten or more counts. This chain uses TRBV7-9 with TRBJ1-4; unclear D gene. This CDR3 has 14 residues. Germline V gene lookup returns CDR1 SEHNR and CDR2 FQNEAQ (reference sequence). Trimming left V 1 base short and J 7 bases short, with 10 bases between. CDR3 region: CASSLGGIGEKLFF. CDR3 in DNA: TGTGCCAGCAGCTTAGGAGGGATCGGTGAAAAACTGTTTTTT.

V is TRBV7-3 and J is TRBJ2-2, with 7 bases aligning to TRBD2. The CDR3 covers 15 residues. With V trimmed by 2 bases and J by 4 bases, 4 bases remained unmatched. The germline V gene has CDR1 SGHTA and CDR2 FQGTGA. CDR3 residues: CASSLLGGVTGELFF. DNA for the CDR3: TGTGCCAGCAGCTTATTGGGAGGGGTCACCGGGGAGCTGTTTTTT.

The chain employs TRBV4-3 and TRBJ2-7, with D possibly TRBD2 on 6 matching bases. CDR3 size: 15 residues. The germline V and J ends were trimmed by 1 base and 1 base, with 11 bases remaining between them. Germline lookup yields CDR1 LGHNA and CDR2 YSLEER. The CDR3 protein is CASSQGLGGSYEQYF. In DNA, the CDR3 is TGCGCCAGCAGCCAAGGCCTCGGGGGTTCCTACGAGCAGTACTTC.

The chain combines TRBV29-1 with TRBJ1-2, with 9 bases that match TRBD1. The CDR3 is 13 amino acids. Per the germline V gene, CDR1 is SQVTM and CDR2 is ANQGSEA. V lost 2 bases to trimming and J lost 9 bases; unmatched junction nucleotides: 7. The CDR3 nucleotides read TGCAGCGTTGAAAAGGGACAGGGAAGGAGCTACACCTTC. As protein: CSVEKGQGRSYTF.

In regard to this clonotype: Here the CDR3 omits its conserved ending phenylalanine or tryptophan, so a read error is the likely source. The V and J genes are TRBV15 and TRBJ1-4, with D possibly being TRBD1 (5 bases). V dropped 0 bases and J dropped 3 bases, with 14 bases sitting between them. The CDR3 is 17 amino acids. Germline CDR1 LNHNV, CDR2 YYDKDF (reference sequence). The CDR3 coding sequence is TGTGCCACCAGCAGAGATCGGCAGGGTACAGCTAATGAAAAACTGTTTTCT. Translated: CATSRDRQGTANEKLFS.

This rearrangement joins TRBV2 to TRBJ1-5; D ambiguous. There are 16 residues in the CDR3. Between the trimmed V and J ends, which lost 2 bases and 0 bases, there was a span of 11 bases. Per the germline V gene, CDR1 is SNHLY and CDR2 is FYNNEI. CDR3 protein: CASSEFPRFSNQPQHF. The CDR3 nucleotides are TGTGCCAGCAGTGAATTTCCCCGTTTTAGCAATCAGCCCCAGCATTTT.

This clonotype was counted only a few times. The rearrangement links TRBV28 to TRBJ2-7; D gene ambiguous. There are 11 residues in the CDR3. V shed 4 bases and J shed 9 bases, with 10 bases lying between them. Germline loops: CDR1 MDHEN, CDR2 SYDVKM. CDR3: CASSSSVVQYF. The DNA of the CDR3 is TGTGCCAGCAGTTCCTCAGTGGTGCAGTACTTC.

The CDR3 sequence: CASSSPASMNTEAFF. As DNA, the CDR3 is TGTGCCAGCAGTTCCCCGGCCAGCATGAACACTGAAGCTTTCTTT. The chain combines TRBV12-3 or TRBV12-4 with TRBJ1-1; D unresolved. The CDR3 is made up of 15 amino acids. Trimming stripped 4 bases from V and 0 bases from J, with 12 bases between.

The gene calls are TRBV9 and TRBJ2-3, with TRBD2 matching over 7 bases. The CDR3 runs 17 residues. V lost 0 bases, J lost 2 bases, and 9 bases stayed unmatched. Germline V gene data show CDR1 as SGDLS and CDR2 as YYNGEE. CDR3 sequence: CASSVAAQRGDTDTQYF. CDR3 nucleotides: TGTGCCAGCAGCGTAGCTGCCCAGCGGGGAGACACAGATACGCAGTATTTT.

Only a few counts were recorded for this clonotype. DNA for the CDR3: TGTGCCAGCAGCTTAGTCGGACAGCTGAACACTGAAGCTTTCTTT. Translating it yields CASSLVGQLNTEAFF. The V gene is TRBV7-2, the J gene TRBJ1-1, with D possibly matching TRBD1 (6 bases). The CDR3 runs to 15 residues. V lost 1 base to trimming and J lost 0 bases, with 9 bases between them. Germline CDR1 reads SGHTA; CDR2 reads FQGNSA.

The chain joins TRBV5-5 to TRBJ1-2, with TRBD1 as a possible D gene (5 bases). In germline, CDR1 is SGHKS, CDR2 YYEKEE (reference sequence). The CDR3 contains 15 residues. Trimming shortened V by 2 bases and J by 3 bases, and 14 bases separated the two germline ends. The CDR3 region has the DNA TGTGCCAGCAGCTTCAGGGTGGAGGAATACTATGGCTACACCTTC. It yields the protein CASSFRVEEYYGYTF.

This clonotype appeared a few times. The V gene is TRBV4-1, the J gene TRBJ2-5, with TRBD1 matching 10 bases. The J call is uncertain, as TRBJ2-7 better fits the DNA end. The CDR3 extends over 16 amino acids. Germline loops: CDR1 MGHRA, CDR2 YSYEKL. This CDR3 is CASSVSGTGDPYEQYF. The CDR3 coding sequence is TGCGCCAGCAGCGTCTCCGGGACAGGGGACCCCTACGAGCAGTACTTC.

This clonotype appeared a few times. The chain uses TRBV28 and TRBJ1-1; D is perhaps TRBD1 (5 bases). CDR3 length: 15 amino acids. Trimming left V 2 bases short and J 5 bases short, with 15 bases between. The germline V gene has CDR1 MDHEN and CDR2 SYDVKM. The CDR3 sequence: CASSLTAGWPTEAFF. In nucleotides, the CDR3 is TGTGCCAGCAGTTTAACTGCAGGGTGGCCGACTGAAGCTTTCTTT. The variable domain in full, with the rest retrieved from reference TRBV28 and TRBJ1-1, is DVKVTQSSRYLVKRTGEKVFLECVQDMDHENMFWYRQDPGLGLRLIYFSYDVKMKEKGDIPEGYSVSREKKERFSLILESASTNQTSMYLCASSLTAGWPTEAFFGQGTRLTVV.

The J gene is TRBJ2-5, the V gene TRBV30; possibly TRBD2 for D (6 bases). Germline CDR1 is GTSNPN and CDR2 is SVGIG (reference sequence). CDR3 size: 15 residues. Trimming removed 3 bases at V and 1 base at J, with 15 bases between. The CDR3 is CAWRALGAGQETQYF. Here the CDR3 DNA reads TGTGCCTGGAGGGCCCTCGGAGCGGGCCAAGAGACCCAGTACTTC.